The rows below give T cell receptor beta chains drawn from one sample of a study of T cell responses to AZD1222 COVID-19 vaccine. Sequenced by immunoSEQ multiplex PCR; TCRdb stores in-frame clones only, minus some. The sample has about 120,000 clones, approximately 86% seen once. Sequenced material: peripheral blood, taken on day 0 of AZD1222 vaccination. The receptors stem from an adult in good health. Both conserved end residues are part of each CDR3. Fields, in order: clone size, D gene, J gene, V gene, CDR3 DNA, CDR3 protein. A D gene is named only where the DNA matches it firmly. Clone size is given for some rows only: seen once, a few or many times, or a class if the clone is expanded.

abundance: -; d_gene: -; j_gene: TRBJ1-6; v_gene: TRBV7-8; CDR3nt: TGTGCCAGCAGCCAAAGGTCTAATTCACCCCTCCACTTT; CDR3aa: CASSQRSNSPLHF
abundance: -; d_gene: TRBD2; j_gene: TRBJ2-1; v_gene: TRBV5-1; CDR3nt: TGCGCCAGCAGCTTGTTGCGGGGGGAGGTTGAGCAGTTCTTC; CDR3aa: CASSLLRGEVEQFF
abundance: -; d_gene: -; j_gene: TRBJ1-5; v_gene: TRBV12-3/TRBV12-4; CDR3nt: TGTGCCAGCAGGGGGGATAATCAGCCCCAGCATTTT; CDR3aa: CASRGDNQPQHF
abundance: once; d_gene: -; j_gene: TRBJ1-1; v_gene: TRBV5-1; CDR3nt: TGCGCCAGCAGCTTGGTCGCGGCAGCGAACACTGAAGCTTTCTTT; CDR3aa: CASSLVAAANTEAFF
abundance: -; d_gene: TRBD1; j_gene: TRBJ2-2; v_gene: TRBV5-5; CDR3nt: TGTGCCAGCAGCTTACGCCCGCAGGGGGCTGCAGGGGAGCTGTTTTTT; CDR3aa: CASSLRPQGAAGELFF
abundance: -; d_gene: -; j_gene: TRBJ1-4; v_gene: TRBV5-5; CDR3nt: TGTGCCAGCAGCACGTCCGGGGGGCCTAATGAAAAACTGTTTTTT; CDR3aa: CASSTSGGPNEKLFF
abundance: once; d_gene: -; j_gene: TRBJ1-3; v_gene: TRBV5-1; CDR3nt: TGCGCCAGCAGCCCAGGCTTGACAGTCGGTGGAAACACCATATATTTT; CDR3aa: CASSPGLTVGGNTIYF
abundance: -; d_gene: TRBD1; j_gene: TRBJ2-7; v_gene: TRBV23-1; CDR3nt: TGCGCCAGCAAGGGGGACAGGATCTACGAGCAGTACTTC; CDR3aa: CASKGDRIYEQYF
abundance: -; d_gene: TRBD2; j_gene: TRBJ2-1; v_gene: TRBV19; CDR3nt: TGTGCCAGTAGTGTGTCGGGGACTAGCGGGGGGGCGGTGTTTGGGGTCTTC; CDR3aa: CASSVSGTSGGAVFGVF
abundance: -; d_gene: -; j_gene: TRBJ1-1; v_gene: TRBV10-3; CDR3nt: TGTGCCATCAGTGAGGCAGGGAGGAACACTGAAGCTTTCTTT; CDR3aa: CAISEAGRNTEAFF
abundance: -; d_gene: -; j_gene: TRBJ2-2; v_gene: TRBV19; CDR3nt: TGTGCCAGTAGAGTGGCCCTGATCGCCGGGGAGCTGTTTTTT; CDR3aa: CASRVALIAGELFF
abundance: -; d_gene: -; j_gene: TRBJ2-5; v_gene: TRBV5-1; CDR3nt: TGCGCCAGCAGCTTTGGGACCCAAGAGACCCAGTACTTC; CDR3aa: CASSFGTQETQYF
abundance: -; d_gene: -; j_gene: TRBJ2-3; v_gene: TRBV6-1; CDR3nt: TGTGCCAGCAGTGAAGGGGTTGGTTGGGTTCGGGATACGCAGTATTTT; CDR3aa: CASSEGVGWVRDTQYF
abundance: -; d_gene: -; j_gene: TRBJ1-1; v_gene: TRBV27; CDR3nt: TGTGCCAGCAGTTCATATACGGGGGATATGAACACTGAAGCTTTCTTT; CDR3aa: CASSSYTGDMNTEAFF
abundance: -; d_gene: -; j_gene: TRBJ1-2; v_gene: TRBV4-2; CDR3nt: TGTGCCAGCAGCCAAGAGACGGGCGGTAGTAGCTATGGCTACACCTTC; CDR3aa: CASSQETGGSSYGYTF
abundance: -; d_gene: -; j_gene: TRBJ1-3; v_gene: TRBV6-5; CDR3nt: TGTGCCAGTTGGGGCGGAAACACCATATATTTT; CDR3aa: CASWGGNTIYF
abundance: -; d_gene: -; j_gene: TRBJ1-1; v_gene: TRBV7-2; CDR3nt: TGTGCCAGCAGCCCCCGGCAGGGGTTCGACACTGAAGCTTTCTTT; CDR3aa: CASSPRQGFDTEAFF
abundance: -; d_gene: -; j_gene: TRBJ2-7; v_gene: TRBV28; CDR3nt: -; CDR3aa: CASSSSGLAGPYEQYF
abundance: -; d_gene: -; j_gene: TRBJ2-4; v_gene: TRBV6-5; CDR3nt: TGTGCCAGCAATCTAAACATTCAGTACTTC; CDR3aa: CASNLNIQYF
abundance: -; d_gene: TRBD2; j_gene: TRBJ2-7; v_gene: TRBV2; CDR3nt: TGTGCCAGCAGGAAGGGACTAGCGGGGAGCTACGAGCAGTACTTC; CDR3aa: CASRKGLAGSYEQYF